This passage covers 17 T cell receptor beta chains from one sample sequenced in a study of T-cell reconstitution after alpha-beta-depleted transplantation in children. For TCRbeta, the library was prepared with unique molecular identifiers. In TCRdb, the PCR reads were re-called with MiXCR into one record per CDR3 protein. This sample carries about 600,000 distinct CDR3 sequences, about 10% of them seen once, and the ten largest clones take about 4%. The material was PBMCs from the stem cell graft donor, obtained from the stem cell graft. These receptors all come from a human donor who donated a stem cell graft to a child with acute myeloid leukemia.

This clonotype was detected a few times. The rearrangement links TRBV29-1 to TRBJ1-3, with 9 bases lining up with TRBD1. The V and J ends lost 5 bases and 11 bases, in that order; junction bases with no gene match: 7. In germline, CDR1 is SQVTM, CDR2 ANQGSEA. CDR3 length equals 12 residues. CDR3 nucleotides: TGCAGCGTTCGGACAGGGGAAAGAGCCATATATTTT. It codes for CSVRTGERAIYF.

Of note for this clonotype: This may stem from a read error, because a much larger clone lies one nucleotide away. The V call is TRBV12-3 or TRBV12-4, the J call TRBJ2-5, with 7 bases matching TRBD2. The CDR3 has 15 amino acids. CDR3 loop: CASSLNRGGGEAQYF. In nucleotides, the CDR3 is TGTGCCAGCAGTTTAAATAGGGGCGGGGGAGAGGCCCAGTACTTC.

This clonotype was detected ten times or more. The chain is built from TRBV11-1 and TRBJ2-1; 12 positions match TRBD2. Losses at the gene ends were 3 bases for V and 6 bases for J; bases not matched to a gene: 3. Germline lookup yields CDR1 SGHAT and CDR2 FQDESV (reference sequence). CDR3 size: 15 residues. CDR3 nucleotides: TGTGCCAGCAGCTTCGGACTAGCGGGGCTCAATGAGCAGTTCTTC. This sequence encodes CASSFGLAGLNEQFF. The full variable domain, completed using reference TRBV11-1 and TRBJ2-1, is EAEVAQSPRYKITEKSQAVAFWCDPISGHATLYWYRQILGQGPELLVQFQDESVVDDSQLPKDRFSAERLKGVDSTLKIQPAELGDSAMYLCASSFGLAGLNEQFFGPGTRLTVL.

This clonotype occurred a few times. In nucleotides, the CDR3 is TGTGCCAGCAGCCCAACCCCGGGTCCCCACAGGTCATCAAGCGAGCAGTACTTC. This encodes CASSPTPGPHRSSSEQYF. This rearrangement joins TRBV7-6 to TRBJ2-7; tentatively, D is TRBD1 (5 bases). From germline, CDR1 is SGHVS and CDR2 FNYEAQ. Between the trimmed V and J ends, which lost 5 bases and 6 bases, there was a span of 29 bases. The CDR3 totals 18 residues.

This clonotype was detected many times. The chain employs TRBV6-2 or TRBV6-3 and TRBJ2-1; D remains unclear. CDR3 size: 12 residues. Looked up from germline, CDR1 is MNHEY and CDR2 is SVGEGT. V lost 4 bases and J 4 bases, leaving 5 bases between the germline ends. The CDR3: CASSFEYNEQFF. The CDR3, as DNA: TGTGCCAGCAGTTTCGAGTACAATGAGCAGTTCTTC.

The gene calls are TRBV12-3 or TRBV12-4 and TRBJ1-2; weak D call: TRBD1 (5 bases). V lost 7 bases and J 0 bases, leaving 12 bases between the germline ends. The CDR3 is made up of 14 amino acids. The CDR3 DNA follows: TGTGCCAGCACCCGGGACTCCGCTAACTATGGCTACACCTTC. Residues: CASTRDSANYGYTF.

This chain joins TRBV6-1 and TRBJ2-7, with 14 bases fitting TRBD2. This CDR3 has 15 residues. The germline V gene has CDR1 MNHNS and CDR2 SASEGT. Trimming cost V 7 bases and J 3 bases; bases outside gene matches: 5. The CDR3, as DNA: TGTGCCAGCACCGGGACTAGCGGGAGAGGCTACGAGCAGTACTTC. Translating gives CASTGTSGRGYEQYF.

This clonotype was observed many times. This chain links TRBV6-4 with TRBJ2-7; 8 positions match TRBD2. This CDR3 is 13 amino acids long. Germline-derived CDR1 and CDR2 are MRHNA and SNTAGT. The junction had 10 bases not matched to a gene; V was cut back by 9 bases and J by 6 bases. CDR3 DNA sequence: TGTGCCAGAAGCGGGAGTTGGGAAAGCGAGCAGTACTTC. The encoded protein is CARSGSWESEQYF.

The chain employs TRBV20-1 and TRBJ2-3, with D tentatively TRBD2 (7 bases). V was clipped by 6 bases and J by 6 bases, with 25 bases between them. Germline loops: CDR1 DFQATT, CDR2 SNEGSKA (reference sequence). This CDR3 is built from 16 residues. The CDR3 DNA sequence: TGCAGTGCCGCCGCTGGGGGGGCGGGAGTAGAGGATACGCAGTATTTT. It yields the protein CSAAAGGAGVEDTQYF.

There are a few counts of this clonotype. The chain is built from TRBV11-2 and TRBJ2-1, with D possibly being TRBD2 (7 bases). Germline CDR1 and CDR2: SGHAT and FQNNGV. Trimming left V 2 bases short and J 0 bases short, with 17 bases between. This CDR3 is built from 18 residues. The DNA of the CDR3 is TGTGCCAGCAGCTTAAGGCGGGGGCGAGATGGCTCCTACAATGAGCAGTTCTTC. Translated: CASSLRRGRDGSYNEQFF.

This clonotype was counted ten times or more. V usage is TRBV28 and J usage is TRBJ2-5; TRBD1 might be the D (6 bases). This CDR3 has 14 residues. The V end was cut by 4 bases, the J end by 5 bases, with 14 bases between. In germline, CDR1 is MDHEN, CDR2 SYDVKM. The CDR3 region has the DNA TGTGCCAGCAGTTACTACAGGGATGGGGAGACCCAGTACTTC. Amino acid sequence: CASSYYRDGETQYF.

This clonotype was seen many times. The genes are TRBV20-1 and TRBJ1-2; D gene uncertain. The CDR3 is 13 amino acids. V was shortened by 5 bases and J by 8 bases, with 18 bases between the two germline ends. Germline V gives CDR1 DFQATT, CDR2 SNEGSKA (reference sequence). CDR3 sequence (DNA): TGCAGTGCTGTCGGTCAAGGCAGCCGCGGCTACACCTTC. Amino acid sequence: CSAVGQGSRGYTF.

This clonotype showed up just a few times. This CDR3 is CASSTPSAGASGDTQYF. CDR3 DNA sequence: TGTGCCAGCTCGACCCCCTCAGCGGGGGCCTCAGGAGATACGCAGTATTTT. The V and J genes are TRBV28 and TRBJ2-3; 8 nucleotides align to TRBD2. V gave up 8 bases and J gave up 5 bases; unmatched junction bases: 18. This CDR3 contains 17 residues. In germline, CDR1 is MDHEN, CDR2 SYDVKM. The entire variable domain, with the rest obtained from reference TRBV28 and TRBJ2-3, is as follows: DVKVTQSSRYLVKRTGEKVFLECVQDMDHENMFWYRQDPGLGLRLIYFSYDVKMKEKGDIPEGYSVSREKKERFSLILESASTNQTSMYLCASSTPSAGASGDTQYFGPGTRLTVL.

Many counts were recorded for this clonotype. The chain joins TRBV24-1 to TRBJ2-3, with D perhaps being TRBD1 or TRBD2 (6 bases each). The CDR3 covers 16 residues. Germline lookup yields CDR1 KGHDR and CDR2 SFDVKD. V was pared by 4 bases and J by 4 bases, with 17 bases between. CDR3 nucleotides: TGTGCCACCAGTGACCGGGGGCAAAATGAACCAGATACGCAGTATTTT. The encoded protein is CATSDRGQNEPDTQYF.

This clonotype has just a few counts. The rearrangement uses TRBV18 and TRBJ2-1; D unclear. Trimming took 3 bases from V and 7 from J, leaving 13 bases between them. CDR1 is KGHSH and CDR2 is LQKENI in the germline V gene. CDR3 length: 14 amino acids. The DNA for the CDR3 is TGTGCCAGCTCACCGCGGATATCAGGAAATGAGCAGTTCTTC. Amino acid sequence: CASSPRISGNEQFF.

This clonotype was seen a few times. The CDR3 spells CASRPDYGGSVEQFF. CDR3 DNA: TGTGCCAGCAGACCTGACTATGGCGGGAGCGTCGAGCAGTTCTTC. The rearrangement uses TRBV6-2 or TRBV6-3 and TRBJ2-1; 7 bases are a match to TRBD2. Germline CDR1 is MNHEY and CDR2 is SVGEGT. This CDR3 is built from 15 residues. Trimming removed 6 bases from V and 10 bases from J; junction bases left unmatched: 15.

This clonotype was counted a few times. The gene calls are TRBV3-1 and TRBJ2-7; 12 bases map to TRBD2. J gave up 6 bases and V 0 bases, and 12 bases lay outside the gene matches. This CDR3 is 18 amino acids long. The germline CDR1 and CDR2 sequences are LGHDT and YNNKEL (reference sequence). The CDR3 sequence is CASSQDPLGLAGLTEQYF. The CDR3 nucleotides read TGTGCCAGCAGCCAAGATCCCCTGGGACTAGCGGGCCTAACCGAGCAGTACTTC.